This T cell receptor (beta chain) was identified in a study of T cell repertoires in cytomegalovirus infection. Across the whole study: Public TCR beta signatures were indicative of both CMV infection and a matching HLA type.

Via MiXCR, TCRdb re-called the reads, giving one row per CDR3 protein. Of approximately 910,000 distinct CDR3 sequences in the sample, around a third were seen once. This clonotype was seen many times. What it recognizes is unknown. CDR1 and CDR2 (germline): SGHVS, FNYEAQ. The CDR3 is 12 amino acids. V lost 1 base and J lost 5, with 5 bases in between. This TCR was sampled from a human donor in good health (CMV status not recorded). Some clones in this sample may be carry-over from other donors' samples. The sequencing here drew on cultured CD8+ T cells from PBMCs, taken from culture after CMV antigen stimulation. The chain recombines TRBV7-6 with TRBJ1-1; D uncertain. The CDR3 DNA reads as TGTGCCAGCAGCTTAGGGACGACTGAAGCTTTCTTT. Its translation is CASSLGTTEAFF. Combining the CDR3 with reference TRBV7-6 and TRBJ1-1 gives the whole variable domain GAGVSQSPRYKVTKRGQDVALRCDPISGHVSLYWYRQALGQGPEFLTYFNYEAQQDKSGLPNDRFSAERPEGSISTLTIQRTEQRDSAMYRCASSLGTTEAFFGQGTRLTVV.